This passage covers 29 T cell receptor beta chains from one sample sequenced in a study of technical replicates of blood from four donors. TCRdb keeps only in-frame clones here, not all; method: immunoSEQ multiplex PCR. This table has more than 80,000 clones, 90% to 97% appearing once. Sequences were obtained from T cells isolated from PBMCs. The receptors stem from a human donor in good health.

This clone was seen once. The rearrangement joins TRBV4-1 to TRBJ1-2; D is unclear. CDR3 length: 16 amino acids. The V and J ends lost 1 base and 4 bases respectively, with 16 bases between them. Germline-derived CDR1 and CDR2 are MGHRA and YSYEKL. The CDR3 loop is CASSQAALTESYGYTF. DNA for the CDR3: TGCGCCAGCAGCCAAGCCGCTTTGACGGAGTCCTATGGCTACACCTTC.

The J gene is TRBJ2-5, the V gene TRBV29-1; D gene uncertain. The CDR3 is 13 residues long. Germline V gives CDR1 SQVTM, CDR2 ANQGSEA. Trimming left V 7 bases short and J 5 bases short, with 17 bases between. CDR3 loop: CSALILPEETQYF. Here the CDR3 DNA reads TGCAGCGCCCTGATCCTACCTGAGGAGACCCAGTACTTC.

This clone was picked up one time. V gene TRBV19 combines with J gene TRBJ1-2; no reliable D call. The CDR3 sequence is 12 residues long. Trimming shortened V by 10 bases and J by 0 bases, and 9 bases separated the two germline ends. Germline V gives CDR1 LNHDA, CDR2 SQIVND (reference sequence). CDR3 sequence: CATEASNYGYTF. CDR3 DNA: TGTGCCACTGAAGCATCTAACTATGGCTACACCTTC.

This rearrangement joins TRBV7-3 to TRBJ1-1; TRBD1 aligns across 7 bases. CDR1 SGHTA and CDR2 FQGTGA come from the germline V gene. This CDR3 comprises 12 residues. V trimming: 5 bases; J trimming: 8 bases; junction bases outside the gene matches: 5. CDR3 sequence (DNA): TGTGCCAGCAGCCCCCGGGACAGAGAAGCTTTCTTT. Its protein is CASSPRDREAFF.

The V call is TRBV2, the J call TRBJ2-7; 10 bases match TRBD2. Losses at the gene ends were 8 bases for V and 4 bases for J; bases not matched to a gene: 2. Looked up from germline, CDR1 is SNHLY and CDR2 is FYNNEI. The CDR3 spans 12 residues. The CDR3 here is CASLAGDYEQYF. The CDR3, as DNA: TGTGCCAGCCTAGCGGGAGATTACGAGCAGTACTTC.

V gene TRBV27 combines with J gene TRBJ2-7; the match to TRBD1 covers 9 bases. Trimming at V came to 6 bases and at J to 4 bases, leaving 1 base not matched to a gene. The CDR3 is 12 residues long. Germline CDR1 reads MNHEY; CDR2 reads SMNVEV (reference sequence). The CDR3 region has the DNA TGTGCCAGCAGGGGACAGGGATACGAGCAGTACTTC. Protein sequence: CASRGQGYEQYF.

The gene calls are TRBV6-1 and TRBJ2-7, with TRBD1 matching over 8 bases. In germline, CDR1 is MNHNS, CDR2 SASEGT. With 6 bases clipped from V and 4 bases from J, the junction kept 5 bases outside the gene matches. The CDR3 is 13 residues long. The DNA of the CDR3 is TGTGCCAGCAGCAAGGACAGGGTGTACGAGCAGTACTTC. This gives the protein CASSKDRVYEQYF.

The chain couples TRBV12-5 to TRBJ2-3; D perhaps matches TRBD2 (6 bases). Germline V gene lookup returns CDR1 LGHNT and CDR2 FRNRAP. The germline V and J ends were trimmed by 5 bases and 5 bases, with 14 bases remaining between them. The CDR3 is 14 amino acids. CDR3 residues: CASGLGTARDTQYF. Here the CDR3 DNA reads TGTGCTAGTGGTCTCGGGACTGCTAGAGATACGCAGTATTTT.

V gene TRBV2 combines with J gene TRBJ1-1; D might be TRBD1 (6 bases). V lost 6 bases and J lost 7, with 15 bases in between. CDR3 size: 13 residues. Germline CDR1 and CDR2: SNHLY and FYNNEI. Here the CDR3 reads CASRQDSNLEAFF. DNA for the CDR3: TGTGCCAGCAGGCAGGACAGTAATCTTGAAGCTTTCTTT. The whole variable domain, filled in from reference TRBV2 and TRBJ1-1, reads EPEVTQTPSHQVTQMGQEVILRCVPISNHLYFYWYRQILGQKVEFLVSFYNNEISEKSEIFDDQFSVERPDGSNFTLKIRSTKLEDSAMYFCASRQDSNLEAFFGQGTRLTVV.

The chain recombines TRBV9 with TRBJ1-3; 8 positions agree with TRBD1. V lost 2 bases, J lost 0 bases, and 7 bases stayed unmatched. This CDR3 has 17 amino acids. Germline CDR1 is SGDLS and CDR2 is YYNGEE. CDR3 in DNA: TGTGCCAGCAGCGTCATGAACAGGGGGTCCTCTGGAAACACCATATATTTT. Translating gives CASSVMNRGSSGNTIYF.

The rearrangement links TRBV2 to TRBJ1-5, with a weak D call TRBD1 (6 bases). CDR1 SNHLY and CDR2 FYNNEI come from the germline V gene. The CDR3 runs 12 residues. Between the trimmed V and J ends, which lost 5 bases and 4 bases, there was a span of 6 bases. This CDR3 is CASSQGNQPQHF. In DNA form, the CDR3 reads TGTGCCAGCAGTCAGGGGAATCAGCCCCAGCATTTT.

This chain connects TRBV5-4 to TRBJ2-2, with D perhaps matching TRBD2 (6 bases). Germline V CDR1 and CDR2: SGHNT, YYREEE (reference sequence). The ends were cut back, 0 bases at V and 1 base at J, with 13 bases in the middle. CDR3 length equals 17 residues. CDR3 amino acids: CASSLGLTRRNTGELFF. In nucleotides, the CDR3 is TGTGCCAGCAGCTTGGGCCTGACTAGAAGGAACACCGGGGAGCTGTTTTTT.

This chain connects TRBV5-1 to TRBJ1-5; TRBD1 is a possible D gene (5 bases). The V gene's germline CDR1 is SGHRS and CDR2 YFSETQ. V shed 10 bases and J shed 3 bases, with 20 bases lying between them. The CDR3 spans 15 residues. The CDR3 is CALQKGPCPNQPQHF. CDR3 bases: TGCGCCCTTCAGAAGGGGCCTTGCCCCAATCAGCCCCAGCATTTT.

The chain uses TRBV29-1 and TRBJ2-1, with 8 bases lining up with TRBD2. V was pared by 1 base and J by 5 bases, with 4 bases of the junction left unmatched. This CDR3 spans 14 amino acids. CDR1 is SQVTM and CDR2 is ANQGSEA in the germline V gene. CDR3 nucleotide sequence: TGCAGCGTTGAAGTAGCGGGACTCAACAATGAGCAGTTCTTC. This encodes CSVEVAGLNNEQFF.

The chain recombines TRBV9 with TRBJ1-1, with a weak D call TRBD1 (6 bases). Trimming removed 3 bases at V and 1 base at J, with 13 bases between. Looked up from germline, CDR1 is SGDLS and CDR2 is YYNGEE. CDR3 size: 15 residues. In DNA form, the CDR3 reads TGTGCCAGCAGCGGACAGACAGGAACGAACACTGAAGCTTTCTTT. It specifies CASSGQTGTNTEAFF.

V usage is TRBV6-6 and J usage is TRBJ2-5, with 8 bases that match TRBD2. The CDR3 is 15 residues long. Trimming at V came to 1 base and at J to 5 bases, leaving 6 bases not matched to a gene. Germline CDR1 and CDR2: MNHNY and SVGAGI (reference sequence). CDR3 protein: CASSYFLAGPETQYF. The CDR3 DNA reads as TGTGCCAGCAGTTACTTTTTAGCGGGACCGGAGACCCAGTACTTC.

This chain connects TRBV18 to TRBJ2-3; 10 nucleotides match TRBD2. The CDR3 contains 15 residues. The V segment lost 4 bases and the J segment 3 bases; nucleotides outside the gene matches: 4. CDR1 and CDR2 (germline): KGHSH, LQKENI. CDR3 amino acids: CASSQAGGLTDTQYF. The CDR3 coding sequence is TGTGCCAGCTCACAAGCGGGAGGGCTTACAGATACGCAGTATTTT.

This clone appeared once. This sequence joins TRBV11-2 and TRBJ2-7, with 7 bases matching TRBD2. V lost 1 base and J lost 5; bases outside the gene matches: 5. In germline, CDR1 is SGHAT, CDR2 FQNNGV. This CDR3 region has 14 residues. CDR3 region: CASSLGGGNNEQYF. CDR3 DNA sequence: TGTGCCAGCAGCTTAGGGGGGGGTAACAACGAGCAGTACTTC.

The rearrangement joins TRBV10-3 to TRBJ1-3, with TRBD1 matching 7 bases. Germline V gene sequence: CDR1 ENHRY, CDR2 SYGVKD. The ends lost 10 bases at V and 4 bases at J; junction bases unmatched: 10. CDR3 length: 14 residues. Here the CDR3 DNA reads TGTGCCACCCGAAGGGGGACAGTAGGAAACACCATATATTTT. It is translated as CATRRGTVGNTIYF.

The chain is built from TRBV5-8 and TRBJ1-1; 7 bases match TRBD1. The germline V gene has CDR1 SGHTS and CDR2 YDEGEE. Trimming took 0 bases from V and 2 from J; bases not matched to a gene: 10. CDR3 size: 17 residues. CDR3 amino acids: CASSLEGGQIYNTEAFF. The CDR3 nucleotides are TGTGCCAGCAGCTTGGAAGGGGGCCAGATATATAACACTGAAGCTTTCTTT.

DNA for the CDR3: TGCGCCAGTTTGCCTATCTTGGGGGGGCTAGTAGAGGATGGCTACACCTTC. Its protein is CASLPILGGLVEDGYTF. This chain uses TRBV4-1 with TRBJ1-2, with D perhaps TRBD1 (6 bases). The CDR3 totals 17 residues. The ends were cut back, 9 bases at V and 6 bases at J, with 29 bases in the middle. Germline V gene lookup returns CDR1 MGHRA and CDR2 YSYEKL.

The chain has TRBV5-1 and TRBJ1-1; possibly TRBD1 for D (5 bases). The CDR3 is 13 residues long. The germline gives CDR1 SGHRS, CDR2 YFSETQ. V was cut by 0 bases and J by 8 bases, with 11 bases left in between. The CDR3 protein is CASSLGGTKEAFF. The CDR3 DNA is TGCGCCAGCAGCTTGGGGGGCACAAAAGAAGCTTTCTTT.

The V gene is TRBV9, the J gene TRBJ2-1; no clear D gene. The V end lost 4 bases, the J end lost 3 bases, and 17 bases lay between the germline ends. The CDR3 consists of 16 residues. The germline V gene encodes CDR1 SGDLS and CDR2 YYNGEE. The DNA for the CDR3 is TGTGCCAGCAGCCTCCCCCCGGAGACGAGCTACAATGAGCAGTTCTTC. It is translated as CASSLPPETSYNEQFF.

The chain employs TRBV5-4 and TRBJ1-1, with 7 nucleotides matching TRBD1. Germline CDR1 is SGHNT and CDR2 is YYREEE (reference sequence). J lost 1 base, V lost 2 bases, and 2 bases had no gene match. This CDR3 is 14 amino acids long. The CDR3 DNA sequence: TGTGCCAGCAGCTTAAGGACAGGGAACACTGAAGCTTTCTTT. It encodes CASSLRTGNTEAFF. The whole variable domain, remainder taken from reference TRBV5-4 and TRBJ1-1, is ETGVTQSPTHLIKTRGQQVTLRCSSQSGHNTVSWYQQALGQGPQFIFQYYREEENGRGNFPPRFSGLQFPNYSSELNVNALELDDSALYLCASSLRTGNTEAFFGQGTRLTVV.

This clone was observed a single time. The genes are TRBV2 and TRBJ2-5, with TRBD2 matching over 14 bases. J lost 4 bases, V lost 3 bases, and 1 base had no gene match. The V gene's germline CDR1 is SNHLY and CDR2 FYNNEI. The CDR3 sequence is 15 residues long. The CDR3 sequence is CASSDGLAGGETQYF. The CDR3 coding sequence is TGTGCCAGCAGTGACGGACTAGCGGGAGGAGAGACCCAGTACTTC.

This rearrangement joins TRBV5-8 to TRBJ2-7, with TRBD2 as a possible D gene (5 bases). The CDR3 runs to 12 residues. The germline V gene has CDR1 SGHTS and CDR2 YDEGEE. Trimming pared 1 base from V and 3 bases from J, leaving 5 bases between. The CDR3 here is CASSLSGYEQYF. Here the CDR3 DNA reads TGTGCCAGCAGCTTGAGCGGCTACGAGCAGTACTTC.

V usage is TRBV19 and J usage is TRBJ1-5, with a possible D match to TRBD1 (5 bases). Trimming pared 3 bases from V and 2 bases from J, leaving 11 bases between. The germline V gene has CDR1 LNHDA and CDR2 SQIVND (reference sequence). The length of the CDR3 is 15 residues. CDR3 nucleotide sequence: TGTGCCAGTAGTATGACCGGGGGACGCAATCAGCCCCAGCATTTT. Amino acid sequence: CASSMTGGRNQPQHF.

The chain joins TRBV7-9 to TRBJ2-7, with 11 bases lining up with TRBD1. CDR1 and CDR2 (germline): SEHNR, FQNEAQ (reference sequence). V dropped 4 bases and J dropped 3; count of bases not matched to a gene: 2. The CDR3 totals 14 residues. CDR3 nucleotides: TGTGCCAGCAGCTCCGGGACAGGGGGCTACGAGCAGTACTTC. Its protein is CASSSGTGGYEQYF.

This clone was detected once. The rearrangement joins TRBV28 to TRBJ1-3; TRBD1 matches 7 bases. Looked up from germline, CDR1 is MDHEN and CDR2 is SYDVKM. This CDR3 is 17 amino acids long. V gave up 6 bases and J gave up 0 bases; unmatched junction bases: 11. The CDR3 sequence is CASSVPTGAYSGNTIYF. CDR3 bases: TGTGCCAGCAGCGTCCCCACAGGGGCTTACTCTGGAAACACCATATATTTT.